The 22 T cell receptor beta chains given below trace back to one sample, sequenced in a study of OX40 agonist ivuxolimab in advanced cancers. Some clones are missing from TCRdb's copy, which holds only in-frame ones; the method was immunoSEQ multiplex PCR. The sample shows 45,000 to 55,000 clones, roughly nine tenths of them seen only once. The material sequenced was CD4+ or CD8+ T cells sorted from blood, taken in a trial of the OX40 agonist ivuxolimab. Receptors originate from an adult with an advanced solid tumor such as melanoma, head and neck, liver or kidney cancer.

V usage is TRBV28 and J usage is TRBJ1-1, with D perhaps TRBD1 (6 bases). CDR1 is MDHEN, CDR2 SYDVKM, per germline. The CDR3 is made up of 15 amino acids. Trimming removed 1 base from V and 3 bases from J, with 12 bases in between. CDR3 DNA sequence: TGTGCCAGCAGTTTATTTGGGGGGCCCGACACTGAAGCTTTCTTT. Its translation is CASSLFGGPDTEAFF.

This sequence joins TRBV7-8 and TRBJ1-1; no definite D call. The germline V and J ends were trimmed by 5 bases and 1 base, with 11 bases remaining between them. Germline CDR1 SGHVS, CDR2 FQNEAQ. CDR3 length equals 14 residues. In DNA, the CDR3 is TGTGCCAGCAGCCAAAGTTACGCGAACACTGAAGCTTTCTTT. Protein product: CASSQSYANTEAFF.

The sample holds one count of this clone. J is TRBJ2-5 and V is TRBV25-1; the D gene is possibly TRBD1 (5 bases). V gave up 3 bases and J gave up 5 bases, with 16 bases separating them. The germline CDR1 and CDR2 sequences are MGHDK and SYGVNS. The CDR3 is 15 residues long. The CDR3 coding sequence is TGTGCCAGCAGTGACAATTACAGGCTAAGTGAGACCCAGTACTTC. Encoded protein: CASSDNYRLSETQYF.

This chain links TRBV6-5 with TRBJ2-5; 11 bases are a match to TRBD2. The germline V gene encodes CDR1 MNHEY and CDR2 SVGAGI. The CDR3 consists of 15 residues. Trimming at V came to 6 bases and at J to 2 bases, leaving 5 bases not matched to a gene. The CDR3 protein is CASRTSGRKQETQYF. The DNA of the CDR3 is TGTGCCAGCAGAACTAGCGGGAGAAAACAAGAGACCCAGTACTTC.

V is TRBV15 and J is TRBJ1-3, with no clear D. From germline, CDR1 is LNHNV and CDR2 YYDKDF (reference sequence). The length of the CDR3 is 16 residues. Trimming took off 8 bases at V and 4 bases at J, with 21 bases between the two ends. The CDR3 bases are TGTGCCACCTCTCCCGTGGCCAGGACCGTCGGAAACACCATATATTTT. This sequence encodes CATSPVARTVGNTIYF.

The V and J genes are TRBV14 and TRBJ1-1; no clear D. The V gene lost 1 base and the J gene lost 0 bases, with 9 bases spanning the gap. Germline V gene lookup returns CDR1 SGHDN and CDR2 FVKESK. The CDR3 loop spans 15 amino acids. The CDR3 here is CASSQVRGMNTEAFF. Here the CDR3 DNA reads TGTGCCAGCAGCCAAGTTAGAGGGATGAACACTGAAGCTTTCTTT.

The gene calls are TRBV6-6 and TRBJ2-1, with D hard to call. From germline, CDR1 is MNHNY and CDR2 SVGAGI (reference sequence). The ends were cut back, 1 base at V and 7 bases at J, with 5 bases in the middle. CDR3 length equals 12 residues. The CDR3 is CASSYWDNEQFF. As DNA, the CDR3 is TGTGCCAGCAGTTACTGGGATAATGAGCAGTTCTTC.

The V call is TRBV11-2, the J call TRBJ1-5; D is unresolved. CDR3 length: 14 residues. The V gene's germline CDR1 is SGHAT and CDR2 FQNNGV. V was cut by 3 bases and J by 4 bases, with 10 bases left in between. This chain's CDR3 is CASSLRQGNQPQHF. CDR3 nucleotide sequence: TGTGCCAGCAGCTTGCGACAAGGAAATCAGCCCCAGCATTTT.

This rearrangement joins TRBV28 to TRBJ1-3; D gene unclear. The CDR3 runs to 14 residues. V lost 5 bases and J 0 bases, leaving 8 bases between the germline ends. CDR1 and CDR2 (germline): MDHEN, SYDVKM. This chain's CDR3 is CASSPIGSGNTIYF. The CDR3 coding sequence is TGTGCCAGCAGTCCAATTGGCTCTGGAAACACCATATATTTT.

This chain joins TRBV9 and TRBJ1-2, with no clear D. The CDR3 has 11 residues. Germline loops: CDR1 SGDLS, CDR2 YYNGEE. Trimming cost V 5 bases and J 4 bases, with 6 bases left between them. CDR3 amino acids: CASRGRYGYTF. In DNA form, the CDR3 reads TGTGCCAGCAGGGGTCGCTATGGCTACACCTTC.

This clone was observed a single time. The V and J genes are TRBV7-3 and TRBJ2-7, with D possibly matching TRBD2 (5 bases). The CDR3 consists of 13 residues. Germline V gene data show CDR1 as SGHTA and CDR2 as FQGTGA. V lost 3 bases to trimming and J lost 4 bases, with 10 bases between them. The CDR3 reads CASSFRRTYEQYF. The CDR3 nucleotides read TGTGCCAGCAGCTTTCGCAGGACTTACGAGCAGTACTTC. Full variable domain (missing parts from reference TRBV7-3 and TRBJ2-7): GAGVSQTPSNKVTEKGKYVELRCDPISGHTALYWYRQSLGQGPEFLIYFQGTGAADDSGLPNDRFFAVRPEGSVSTLKIQRTERGDSAVYLCASSFRRTYEQYFGPGTRLTVT.

This clone has only a few counts. This chain connects TRBV6-5 to TRBJ1-6; 7 bases agree with TRBD1. CDR1 and CDR2 from the germline V gene are MNHEY and SVGAGI. J lost 7 bases, V lost 2 bases, and 5 bases had no gene match. The CDR3 is made up of 15 amino acids. DNA of the CDR3: TGTGCCAGCAGTTACCAGGGGGGAAGGAATTCACCCCTCCACTTT. This codes for CASSYQGGRNSPLHF.

The rearrangement joins TRBV28 to TRBJ2-7, with 7 bases that match TRBD2. CDR3 length: 15 residues. With V trimmed by 6 bases and J by 3 bases, 11 bases remained unmatched. Germline assignment: CDR1 MDHEN and CDR2 SYDVKM. CDR3 bases: TGTGCCAGCAGAACCGGGACTACCTCAGGCTACGAGCAGTACTTC. This gives the protein CASRTGTTSGYEQYF.

The chain recombines TRBV2 with TRBJ2-5; 7 bases align to TRBD1. This CDR3 is 16 amino acids long. Germline V gene sequence: CDR1 SNHLY, CDR2 FYNNEI. J was trimmed by 5 bases and V by 2 bases; bases with no gene match: 11. The CDR3 spells CASSERLTGWGETQYF. DNA for the CDR3: TGTGCCAGCAGTGAACGTCTGACAGGGTGGGGGGAGACCCAGTACTTC.

The chain joins TRBV5-4 to TRBJ2-7; D may be TRBD1 (6 bases). The CDR3 contains 14 residues. Germline V CDR1 and CDR2: SGHNT, YYREEE (reference sequence). The germline V and J ends were trimmed by 4 bases and 2 bases, with 13 bases remaining between them. The CDR3 loop is CASSPARDTYEQYF. In DNA form, the CDR3 reads TGTGCCAGCAGCCCGGCCCGGGACACCTACGAGCAGTACTTC.

The count of this clone is one. The chain joins TRBV18 to TRBJ2-7, with 7 bases aligning to TRBD2. The CDR3 sequence is 15 residues long. Unmatched junction bases numbered 11, after V lost 2 bases and J lost 7 bases. Germline loops: CDR1 KGHSH, CDR2 LQKENI. The CDR3 region is CASSPKGGRPWEQYF. The CDR3 coding sequence is TGTGCCAGCTCACCAAAGGGCGGGAGACCCTGGGAGCAGTACTTC.

The chain joins TRBV15 to TRBJ1-1; no definite D call. Germline V lookup: CDR1 LNHNV, CDR2 YYDKDF (reference sequence). Between the trimmed V and J ends, which lost 3 bases and 0 bases, there was a span of 8 bases. The CDR3 sequence is 14 residues long. CDR3 loop: CATSRAPMNTEAFF. CDR3 DNA sequence: TGTGCCACCAGCAGGGCCCCAATGAACACTGAAGCTTTCTTT. The full variable domain, its missing parts supplied by reference TRBV15 and TRBJ1-1, is DAMVIQNPRYQVTQFGKPVTLSCSQTLNHNVMYWYQQKSSQAPKLLFHYYDKDFNNEADTPDNFQSRRPNTSFCFLDIRSPGLGDTAMYLCATSRAPMNTEAFFGQGTRLTVV.

The rearrangement joins TRBV7-3 to TRBJ2-3, with 10 bases lining up with TRBD2. CDR3 length: 16 residues. The V and J ends lost 5 bases and 4 bases, in that order; junction bases with no gene match: 9. Germline CDR1 reads SGHTA; CDR2 reads FQGTGA. The DNA of the CDR3 is TGTGCCAGCAGCAGGACTAGCGGCCAGGGGGCAGATACGCAGTATTTT. Translating it yields CASSRTSGQGADTQYF.

The gene calls are TRBV19 and TRBJ2-4, with 10 bases matching TRBD2. The CDR3 has 19 amino acids. The V gene end was trimmed by 3 bases and the J gene end by 2 bases; junction bases not matched to a gene: 13. Germline V gene data show CDR1 as LNHDA and CDR2 as SQIVND (reference sequence). In DNA form, the CDR3 reads TGTGCCAGTAGTATCGCACCCCTACTAGCGGGGATCCCCAAAAACATTCAGTACTTC. It is translated as CASSIAPLLAGIPKNIQYF.

The V call is TRBV4-2, the J call TRBJ1-2; no clear D gene. The CDR3 extends over 16 amino acids. V was pared by 1 base and J by 4 bases, with 16 bases between. Germline CDR1 and CDR2: LGHNA and YNFKEQ. CDR3 protein: CASSQVRSGGSYGYTF. As DNA, the CDR3 is TGTGCCAGCAGCCAAGTTCGTTCTGGTGGGTCCTATGGCTACACCTTC.

The gene calls are TRBV15 and TRBJ2-3, with 10 positions matching TRBD2. The V gene end was trimmed by 10 bases and the J gene end by 3 bases; junction bases not matched to a gene: 7. The germline CDR1 and CDR2 sequences are LNHNV and YYDKDF (reference sequence). The CDR3 has 14 amino acids. CDR3 DNA: TGTGCCAGTCGTAGCGGGAGGTTAACAGATACGCAGTATTTT. This sequence encodes CASRSGRLTDTQYF.

V gene TRBV18 combines with J gene TRBJ1-5; D gene unclear. V dropped 3 bases and J dropped 0 bases, with 6 bases sitting between them. CDR3 length: 14 amino acids. The germline V gene encodes CDR1 KGHSH and CDR2 LQKENI. CDR3 protein: CASSPSLSNQPQHF. In DNA, the CDR3 is TGTGCCAGCTCACCCAGTCTTAGCAATCAGCCCCAGCATTTT.